This T cell receptor beta chain emerged from a study of vaccination and CD4 T cells after COVID-19. Of note for this clonotype: What it binds is not known.

The treatment is: roughly ten-day PBMC culture with coronavirus spike peptide pools or control peptides (ViraFEST assay). CDR3 length equals 18 residues. V lost 0 bases and J lost 4; bases outside the gene matches: 12. CDR1 is ENHRY and CDR2 is SYGVKD in the germline V gene. Study-level findings and limits: 304 of 307 vaccine-specific clones from convalescent patients were spike mono-reactive.

Oncomine TCR Beta short-read sequencing was applied to DNA from cultured CD4+ T cells. TCRdb re-called the PCR reads with MiXCR, one entry per CDR3 protein. Of over 11,000 distinct CDR3 sequences listed, around 55% are singletons. The sequence derives from a human donor who had recovered from COVID-19. Source: CD4+ T cells from blood, cultured in vitro, taken before SARS-CoV-2 vaccination. The chain has TRBV10-3 and TRBJ1-1; the match to TRBD1 covers 9 bases. The CDR3 region has the DNA TGTGCCATCAGTGAGTCCCCCCGAGGGATGACAGGGGGCACTGAAGCTTTCTTT. Translated: CAISESPRGMTGGTEAFF.